This record covers a single T cell receptor (beta chain). These data are taken from a study of blood T cell repertoires in COVID-19. Across the study: Sites in the United States, Italy and Spain provided acute and convalescent COVID-19 samples. T cells, B-cell-depleted T cells, or PBMCs provided the cDNA or gDNA that served as material.

In the authors' methods: Counts of nucleated cells, estimated from reference gene primer amplification, were obtained. The method was immunoSEQ multiplex PCR; TCRdb's version includes in-frame clones alone and lacks a portion of them. That table gives V, J and clone size, and the DNA gave D and trimming. Here the sample spans 150,000 to 250,000 clones, approximately 82% being singletons. V lost 6 bases to trimming and J lost 13 bases; unmatched junction nucleotides: 15. The CDR3 sequence is 15 residues long. CDR1 is ENHRY, CDR2 SYGVKD, per germline. This clonotype originated in a human donor with acute or convalescent COVID-19. The donor label of this sample is uncertain. The chain is built from TRBV10-3 and TRBJ1-6, with 7 bases matching TRBD1. Sequencing was performed on peripheral blood. CDR3 DNA: TGTGCCATCAGCGACCGGCCGGAGTCAGGGGGGCCCCTCCACTTT. It yields the protein CAISDRPESGGPLHF.